This T cell receptor (beta chain) was obtained from a study of T cells in Graves' hyperthyroidism and ophthalmopathy. Study conclusions and caveats: Most thyroid clonotypes that were expanded above 0.001 also turned up in blood.

The TCR beta CDR3 regions underwent amplification using RNA transcripts as the source. TCR CDR3 underwent first-round RT-PCR with the HTBI primer set. MiXCR was run by TCRdb on the multiplex PCR reads, yielding one entry per CDR3 protein. The sample has roughly 380,000 distinct CDR3 sequences; around an eighth are singletons. In germline, CDR1 is GTSNPN, CDR2 SVGIG (reference sequence). The length of the CDR3 is 16 residues. With 0 bases removed from V and 0 bases from J, the gap between germline ends came to 12 bases. Blood was sampled at initial diagnosis of hyperthyroidism, prior to onset of any ophthalmopathy symptoms. This clonotype was seen a handful of times. What it binds is not known.

This chain connects TRBV30 to TRBJ1-5, with D possibly being TRBD1 (5 bases). The sequence was collected from a man aged 30 to 39 with Graves' hyperthyroidism that later progressed to Graves' ophthalmopathy. Input material: blood. The CDR3 bases are TGTGCCTGGAGTGTAAGTACAGGTTATAGCAATCAGCCCCAGCATTTT. This gives the protein CAWSVSTGYSNQPQHF.